A single TCR beta chain is shown here with its context. Its cognate antigen is unknown. Sequencing used immunoSEQ multiplex PCR; TCRdb keeps in-frame clones, though not all of them. The sample carries 200,000 to 250,000 clones, 80% to 85% recorded once. The data originate from a study of cytomegalovirus exposure and HLA in healthy donors. The overall study: The 120 or so validation repertoires used a platform that matched the one used for the roughly 650 first-cohort repertoires, as a later analysis reported.

Germline V gene data show CDR1 as SGHNT and CDR2 as YENEEA. V was cut by 0 bases and J by 7 bases, with 8 bases left in between. The CDR3 spans 13 residues. General study findings and limits: In a later analysis, first-cohort TCR clusters were found to tend to co-occur in the 120 or so validation repertoires. In vitro assays verified that a few CMV-associated chains recognized CMV antigens specifically. The study listed under 200 cytomegalovirus-associated TCR beta chains.

V and J are TRBV11-3 and TRBJ2-3; no definite D call. The TCR comes from a woman in her twenties or thirties in good health and CMV-seropositive. Sequenced material: PBMCs. CDR3 region: CASSLDMVNTQYF. CDR3 nucleotide sequence: TGTGCCAGCAGCTTAGATATGGTGAATACGCAGTATTTT.